Below are 16 T cell receptor beta chains sequenced from a single sample in a study of identical twins. TCRdb itself ran the 5' RACE reads through MiXCR, one entry per CDR3 protein. The sample yields roughly 470,000 distinct CDR3 sequences, approximately 14% seen once. The same data also contributed to another study, on yellow fever vaccine responses in identical twins.

Sequenced material: CD4+ T cells sorted from blood. The origin of the receptors is a woman younger than 30 in good health.

This clonotype was counted a few times. The V call is TRBV6-1, the J call TRBJ2-3, with a tentative D call TRBD1 (5 bases). Germline lookup yields CDR1 MNHNS and CDR2 SASEGT. The CDR3 is 12 residues long. The CDR3: CAATAQADTQYF. In DNA form, the CDR3 reads TGTGCGGCGACAGCCCAGGCCGATACGCAGTATTTT.

This clonotype came up a few times. The chain has TRBV14 and TRBJ2-7, with D possibly TRBD2 on 5 matching bases. V was trimmed by 2 bases and J by 6 bases, leaving 11 bases between them. The CDR3 contains 13 residues. Germline V gene data show CDR1 as SGHDN and CDR2 as FVKESK. CDR3 DNA sequence: TGTGCCAGCAGCCAAATAAGAGGAGGCGAGCAGTACTTC. It specifies CASSQIRGGEQYF.

This clonotype was seen a few times. V gene TRBV5-1 combines with J gene TRBJ2-7; the D gene is possibly TRBD1 (5 bases). Per the germline V gene, CDR1 is SGHRS and CDR2 is YFSETQ. The CDR3 contains 15 residues. With 5 bases removed from V and 7 bases from J, the gap between germline ends came to 22 bases. This chain's CDR3 is CASRWGDEPASEQYF. CDR3 sequence (DNA): TGCGCCAGCAGGTGGGGCGATGAACCCGCCTCGGAGCAGTACTTC.

This chain links TRBV29-1 with TRBJ2-4, with TRBD1 identical over 8 bases. The V gene's germline CDR1 is SQVTM and CDR2 ANQGSEA. V lost 6 bases to trimming and J lost 6 bases; unmatched junction nucleotides: 4. CDR3 size: 12 residues. CDR3 protein: CSVRTGTNIQYF. The CDR3 DNA sequence: TGCAGCGTGAGGACAGGGACAAACATTCAGTACTTC.

This clonotype was observed at least ten times. One end of the junction does not line up with germline, which may come from a read error. The chain recombines TRBV7-7 with TRBJ2-2, with TRBD2 identical over 13 bases. The CDR3 extends over 16 amino acids. Per the germline V gene, CDR1 is SSHAT and CDR2 is FNYEAQ (reference sequence). Here the CDR3 reads CASSSGLAGYTGELFF. The CDR3 DNA is TGTGCTAGCAGCTCGGGACTAGCGGGGTACACCGGGGAGCTGTTTTTT.

This chain links TRBV4-3 with TRBJ2-3; 7 bases are a match to TRBD2. The V segment lost 3 bases and the J segment 5 bases; nucleotides outside the gene matches: 5. The CDR3 runs 14 residues. Germline values: CDR1 LGHNA, CDR2 YSLEER. CDR3 bases: TGCGCCAGCAGCCAGGGGGGGAGGAGAGATACGCAGTATTTT. Amino acid sequence: CASSQGGRRDTQYF.

This clonotype was observed a few times. CDR3 sequence: CASSVVGDPSTDTQYF. The CDR3, as DNA: TGTGCCAGCAGCGTAGTTGGGGACCCTAGCACAGATACGCAGTATTTT. The rearrangement joins TRBV9 to TRBJ2-3, with D perhaps being TRBD1 or TRBD2 (5 bases each). The CDR3 runs to 16 residues. V was shortened by 0 bases and J by 0 bases, with 11 bases between the two germline ends. Germline CDR1 is SGDLS and CDR2 is YYNGEE.

This clonotype was recorded at least ten times. The chain combines TRBV6-2 or TRBV6-3 with TRBJ2-7; the D gene is possibly TRBD1 (6 bases). Trimming took 5 bases from V and 1 from J, leaving 15 bases between them. There are 15 residues in the CDR3. Germline values: CDR1 MNHEY, CDR2 SVGEGT. CDR3 protein: CASSALRTASYEQYF. The DNA for the CDR3 is TGTGCCAGCAGTGCCCTGAGGACAGCATCCTACGAGCAGTACTTC.

The rearrangement links TRBV5-1 to TRBJ2-7; 7 bases line up with TRBD1. The CDR3 runs to 14 residues. Germline lookup yields CDR1 SGHRS and CDR2 YFSETQ. V trimming: 4 bases; J trimming: 3 bases; junction bases outside the gene matches: 7. The CDR3 bases are TGCGCCAGCAGCCCGGAAGACAGGGTCTACGAGCAGTACTTC. It is translated as CASSPEDRVYEQYF.

There are a few counts of this clonotype. The V gene is TRBV2, the J gene TRBJ2-1; D uncertain. The germline CDR1 and CDR2 sequences are SNHLY and FYNNEI. V lost 6 bases and J 3 bases, leaving 6 bases between the germline ends. The length of the CDR3 is 12 residues. CDR3 coding DNA: TGTGCCAGCAGGGCCGGCTACAATGAGCAGTTCTTC. Its translation is CASRAGYNEQFF.

The chain carries TRBV25-1 and TRBJ1-2; D gene uncertain. Per germline, CDR1 MGHDK and CDR2 SYGVNS. The CDR3 sequence is 11 residues long. V lost 4 bases, J lost 8 bases, and 8 bases lay in between. DNA for the CDR3: TGTGCCAGCAGTGTGATGGACGGCTACACCTTC. This encodes CASSVMDGYTF.

The genes are TRBV3-1 and TRBJ1-5; D unclear. Trimming stripped 2 bases from V and 4 bases from J, with 9 bases between. CDR3 length equals 14 residues. Germline values: CDR1 LGHDT, CDR2 YNNKEL (reference sequence). The chain's CDR3 is CASSQRVVNQPQHF. The CDR3 DNA sequence: TGTGCCAGCAGCCAACGTGTGGTTAATCAGCCCCAGCATTTT.

This clonotype was counted between two and nine times. The chain combines TRBV30 with TRBJ2-3; 10 positions match TRBD1. The CDR3 runs 14 residues. CDR1 GTSNPN and CDR2 SVGIG come from the germline V gene (reference sequence). V was clipped by 3 bases and J by 3 bases; unmatched bases: 3. The CDR3 DNA reads TGTGCCTGGAGGGGGGACAGGGGAACAGATACGCAGTATTTT. Protein sequence: CAWRGDRGTDTQYF.

This chain links TRBV7-9 with TRBJ2-7; the D is unclear. There are 14 residues in the CDR3. Germline-derived CDR1 and CDR2 are SEHNR and FQNEAQ (reference sequence). Trimming took off 5 bases at V and 5 bases at J, with 16 bases between the two ends. Here the CDR3 reads CASSRGGEDHEQYF. CDR3 sequence (DNA): TGTGCCAGCAGCCGTGGTGGTGAGGACCACGAGCAGTACTTC.

The rearrangement links TRBV12-3 or TRBV12-4 to TRBJ2-2; 11 bases line up with TRBD1. The J segment lost 6 bases and the V segment lost 5 bases, leaving 11 bases of the junction unmatched. This CDR3 contains 17 residues. As DNA, the CDR3 is TGTGCCAGCAGTACGGACAGGGGGCCGGTAATGGCCGGGGAGCTGTTTTTT. This gives the protein CASSTDRGPVMAGELFF.

This clonotype was seen more than once but under ten times. The chain has TRBV9 and TRBJ1-4; D ambiguous. Germline V gene lookup returns CDR1 SGDLS and CDR2 YYNGEE. The germline V and J ends were trimmed by 6 bases and 2 bases, with 14 bases remaining between them. This CDR3 has 15 amino acids. The CDR3: CASTPRGATNEKLFF. The DNA for the CDR3 is TGTGCCAGCACGCCGCGGGGTGCGACTAATGAAAAACTGTTTTTT.